This is a list of T cell receptor beta chains from one sample in a study of OX40 agonist ivuxolimab in advanced cancers. The table came from immunoSEQ multiplex PCR; TCRdb's copy has only in-frame clones and leaves some out. The sample includes approximately 120,000 clones, roughly 90% seen only once; the top ten take 0.8% to 1%. The sample in question was CD4+ or CD8+ T cells sorted from blood, obtained in a trial of the OX40 agonist ivuxolimab. The origin of the receptors is an adult with an advanced solid tumor such as melanoma, head and neck, liver or kidney cancer. Each CDR3 is given with its conserved first and last residue.

cdr3_aa	v_call	j_call
CASSGRGDSYEQYF	TRBV9	NA
CASSLAGQDGKLFF	TRBV7-9	TRBJ1-4
CASSFSYEQYF	TRBV2	TRBJ2-7
CASRLAGVTGELFF	TRBV6-4	TRBJ2-2
CASSLGKAESSYEQYF	TRBV19	TRBJ2-7
CASRNWGGSTGELFF	TRBV2	TRBJ2-2
CASSVRTGAGTGELFF	TRBV5-1	TRBJ2-2
CASRKLRDSYYEQYF	TRBV28	TRBJ2-7
CASLRDSSYEQYF	TRBV28	TRBJ2-7
CSLRAGNLGDTQYF	TRBV29-1	TRBJ2-3
CASSPGTSGSWGETQYF	TRBV9	TRBJ2-5
CASSPLGTVEGTQYF	TRBV11-3	TRBJ2-5
CASSQRYGGEKETQYF	TRBV18	TRBJ2-5
CASSRGNTAGYTF	TRBV19	TRBJ1-2
CASRRAGAFSGNTIYF	TRBV28	TRBJ1-3
CASSPRLADHNEQFF	TRBV11-2	TRBJ2-1
CAWSASTFSGANVLTF	TRBV30	TRBJ2-6
CASSMNGQGWNEQYF	TRBV19	TRBJ2-7
CASNTEGQGGGNEQFF	TRBV19	TRBJ2-1
CASSIHSGFNYGYTF	TRBV19	TRBJ1-2
CASSLISGFNTEAFF	TRBV28	TRBJ1-1
CASSPSATDTQYF	TRBV18	TRBJ2-3
CASSNSGRGHEQYF	TRBV27	TRBJ2-7
CASSPRTSGRGELFF	TRBV28	TRBJ2-2
CASSEGSYEQYF	TRBV10-1	TRBJ2-7
CASSSTGGNEKLFF	TRBV6-5	TRBJ1-4
CASSHPRQGVINTEAFF	TRBV4-1	TRBJ1-1
CASSSAGFAYEQYF	TRBV7-9	TRBJ2-7
CASSHRWGYGYTF	TRBV9	TRBJ1-2
CASSRRDSYNEQFF	TRBV6-5	TRBJ2-1
CATKGTPTSYEQYF	TRBV28	TRBJ2-7
CASSHPYSSGNTIYF	TRBV7-9	TRBJ1-3
CATSGDRVIYSNQPQHF	TRBV15	TRBJ1-5
CASSFLTDYGYTF	TRBV7-9	TRBJ1-2